Listed below are T cell receptor beta chains from one sample, sequenced in a study of blood T cells in healthy people across ages. TCRdb reprocessed the 5' RACE reads via MiXCR and lists one record per CDR3 protein. Among about 1.5 million distinct CDR3 sequences, about 42% were seen once, and the ten largest hold just over 4%. The source material was blood. The receptor set was obtained from a young woman in good health. CDR3s include the opening cysteine and the closing phenylalanine or tryptophan. The D gene is left open where the match is weak. Rows may omit the clone size; those that give it use once, few, many or a size class.

V gene	J gene	clone size	D gene	CDR3 DNA	CDR3 protein
TRBV5-1	TRBJ2-5	once	-	TGCGCCAGCAGCTCCTTTGGAGGTGGGTCGGCTTGGGAGACCCAGTACTTC	CASSSFGGGSAWETQYF
TRBV7-2	TRBJ2-3	-	TRBD2	TGTGCTAGCAGCTTACGGCATACTATCTTTAGCGGGAGTTCAGATACGCAGTATTTT	CASSLRHTIFSGSSDTQYF
TRBV2	TRBJ2-3	-	-	TGTGCCAGCTCTGGAACGGGCAGTCGCACAGATACGCAGTATTTT	CASSGTGSRTDTQYF
TRBV4-3	TRBJ2-3	few	-	TGCGCCAGCAGCCAGGGGAAAGGGGCAGGGAGTCTCACGGTCTCAGATACGCAGTATTTT	CASSQGKGAGSLTVSDTQYF
TRBV18	TRBJ2-2	-	TRBD2	TGTGCCAGCTCACCCCCTCGGGGGGACACCGGGGAGCTGTTTTTT	CASSPPRGDTGELFF
TRBV7-2	TRBJ1-1	-	TRBD1	TGTGCCAGCAGCTTAGCGTTAGCGGGACAGGCAATGAACACTGAAGCTTTCTTT	CASSLALAGQAMNTEAFF
TRBV7-2	TRBJ2-2	-	TRBD2	TGTGCCAGCAGCGCAGGACTAGCGGTTACCGGGGAGCTGTTTTTT	CASSAGLAVTGELFF
TRBV7-2	TRBJ2-4	-	-	TGTGCCAGCAGCTTAGCCGGAGGGGACATTCAGTACTTC	CASSLAGGDIQYF
TRBV10-3	TRBJ2-7	-	-	TGTGCCATCAGTGAAAAAGGGGGGGCTCCCTACGAGCAGTACTTC	CAISEKGGAPYEQYF
TRBV27	TRBJ2-7	-	-	TGTGCCAGCAGCTATTCGCTCCCTAGCCCCTACGAGCAGTACTTC	CASSYSLPSPYEQYF
TRBV7-9	TRBJ1-1	-	TRBD1	TGTGCCAGCAGCCCGGGACAGGGGGGCCACACTGAAGCTTTCTTT	CASSPGQGGHTEAFF
TRBV9	TRBJ2-5	-	TRBD1	TGTGCCAGCAGCGGACCGGGACAGGGATTCCAAGAGACCCAGTACTTC	CASSGPGQGFQETQYF
TRBV14	TRBJ1-6	-	-	TGTGCCAGCAGCCAAGGGGACTCAGGAGGACGGAAGGGTCATTCACCCCTCCACTTT	CASSQGDSGGRKGHSPLHF
TRBV6-6	TRBJ2-7	once	-	TGTGCCAGCACTTCTCCCGCCAGCTACCAGCAGTACTTC	CASTSPASYQQYF
TRBV4-2	TRBJ1-2	once	-	TGTGCCGGCAGCCCGTCCAGCTCTAACTATGGCTACACCTTC	CAGSPSSSNYGYTF
TRBV4-1	TRBJ2-1	few	TRBD2	TGCGCCAGCAGCCAAAACGGGTTAAGCGGGAGGGCTGAGCAGTTCTTC	CASSQNGLSGRAEQFF
TRBV29-1	TRBJ1-4	few	-	TGCAGCGTTGAATTGGGGGCGAACGAAAAACTGTTTTTT	CSVELGANEKLFF
TRBV9	TRBJ2-7	-	-	TGTGCCAGCAGCGCAACGGGGAACACTTACAATGAGCAGTACTTC	CASSATGNTYNEQYF
TRBV7-2	TRBJ2-3	-	TRBD2	TGTGCCAGTAGTTCAACTAGCGGGAGCCGTACGCAGTATTTT	CASSSTSGSRTQYF
TRBV5-1	TRBJ1-1	-	-	TGCGCCAGCAGCTTTAACGGGGCGGCCGACACTGAAGCTTTCTTT	CASSFNGAADTEAFF
TRBV15	TRBJ1-5	-	-	TGTGCCACCAGCAGAGATCCGGGGGACCCCCAGCATTTT	CATSRDPGDPQHF
TRBV4-2	TRBJ2-1	-	-	TGTGCCAGCAGCCCTGAGCCGGGCCACATCTCCTACAATGGGCAGTTCTTC	CASSPEPGHISYNGQFF
TRBV24-1	TRBJ2-1	-	TRBD1	TGTGCCACCAGTGACTTCGGACAGGGGAAAGGCAATGAGCAGTTCTTC	CATSDFGQGKGNEQFF
TRBV20-1	TRBJ1-2	many	TRBD1	TGCAGTGCTGCCCAGGGACAGGGACTCTATGGCTACACCTTC	CSAAQGQGLYGYTF
TRBV2	TRBJ2-4	-	TRBD2	TGTGCCAGCCGCCTAGCGGGAAAGGAAGAGCAGTACTTC	CASRLAGKEEQYF
TRBV18	TRBJ2-1	-	TRBD2	TGTGCCAACTCACCCCTAGCGGGCCTACTCAATGAGCAGTTCTTC	CANSPLAGLLNEQFF
TRBV29-1	TRBJ1-1	few	-	TGCAGCGTTCGGACGGTGGGCCTTGGGGAAGCTTTCTTT	CSVRTVGLGEAFF
TRBV6-5	TRBJ1-6	few	-	TGTGCCAGCAGTTACGACTCGGCGGAGGGAACATATAATTCACCCCTCCACTTT	CASSYDSAEGTYNSPLHF
TRBV7-2	TRBJ2-7	few	TRBD2	TGTGCCAGCAGCTCTACTAGCGGCCGCTCCTACGAGCAGTACTTC	CASSSTSGRSYEQYF
TRBV21-1	TRBJ1-1	few	-	TGTGCCAGCAGCCTCCGGACAGAGATGAACACTGAAGCTTTCTTT	CASSLRTEMNTEAFF
TRBV5-1	TRBJ2-7	few	-	TGCGCCAGCGCCCCGGGGGATGTCTACGAGCAGTACTTC	CASAPGDVYEQYF
TRBV7-2	TRBJ2-3	-	-	TGTGCCAGCAGCTCGAAAGATACGCAGTATTTT	CASSSKDTQYF
TRBV30	TRBJ1-6	-	-	TGTGCCTGTGCGAGCTCCTATAATTCACCCCTCCACTTT	CACASSYNSPLHF
TRBV9	TRBJ1-2	-	TRBD1	TGTGCCAGCAGCGTAGCTCCCTCAGGGGGCGACTATGGCTACACCTTC	CASSVAPSGGDYGYTF
TRBV4-1	TRBJ2-5	-	TRBD1	TGCGCCAGCAGCCAAAGACAGGGTGTGATTGTTGGAGAGACCCAGTACTTC	CASSQRQGVIVGETQYF
TRBV28	TRBJ2-7	-	-	TGTGCCAGCAGTGTGTCACCGGGCAACCCTAAAATCGAGCAGTACTTC	CASSVSPGNPKIEQYF
TRBV3-1	TRBJ2-7	-	-	TGTGCCAGCAGCCAAGGCTACGGGACTTCCATCTACGAGCAGTACTTC	CASSQGYGTSIYEQYF
TRBV10-3	TRBJ2-1	few	-	TGTGCCATCAGTGAGCTTCAGACGCTACACAATGAGCAGTTCTTC	CAISELQTLHNEQFF
TRBV14	TRBJ2-1	-	-	TGTGCCAGCAGCCAAGACCCGGGTCTTCGATCCGAGCAGTTCTTC	CASSQDPGLRSEQFF
TRBV12-3/TRBV12-4	TRBJ1-5	few	TRBD1	TGTGCCAGCAGCCCTCCGGGACAGGGCAATCAGCCCCAGCATTTT	CASSPPGQGNQPQHF
TRBV18	TRBJ2-3	few	TRBD1	TGTGCCAGCTCACCACCCACAGGGGAACCTAGCACAGATACGCAGTATTTT	CASSPPTGEPSTDTQYF
TRBV2	TRBJ1-2	-	TRBD1	TGTGCCAGCACCTTAGCCACCGGGACAGGTCGGTTGAGTGGCTACACCTTC	CASTLATGTGRLSGYTF
TRBV7-2	TRBJ1-2	few	TRBD1	TGTGCCAGCAGCCTCTCATCAGGACAGGCCCCCGCACGGGGCTACACCTTC	CASSLSSGQAPARGYTF
TRBV3-1	TRBJ2-1	-	-	TGTGCCAGCAGCCACCCGGGTAGAGGAGAGGAGCAGTTCTTC	CASSHPGRGEEQFF
TRBV4-2	TRBJ2-5	-	TRBD2	TGTGCCAGCAGCCAGAGCGGCCTAGCGGGAGTAGAGCAGTACTTC	CASSQSGLAGVEQYF
TRBV7-9	TRBJ2-7	-	TRBD1	TGTGCCAGCAGCCCGGAGGACAGGGCGTCCTACGAGCAGTACTTC	CASSPEDRASYEQYF
TRBV9	TRBJ2-7	-	TRBD2	TGTGCCAGCAGCGCGGGGGGGAATGACTATGAGCAGTACTTC	CASSAGGNDYEQYF
TRBV20-1	TRBJ1-2	-	-	TGCAGTGCTAGAGATGAAGGACGGTATTATGGCTACACCTTC	CSARDEGRYYGYTF
TRBV27	TRBJ1-5	-	-	TGTGCCAGCAGTTTCGGCGGGCTTGATCAGCCCCAGCATTTT	CASSFGGLDQPQHF
TRBV6-5	TRBJ2-7	-	TRBD1	TGTGCCAGCAGTCCTCGGTGGGACAGGGAAGGTAACGAGCAGTACTTC	CASSPRWDREGNEQYF
TRBV7-9	TRBJ1-1	few	-	TGTGCCAGCAGCTTGCACAGTTTCCAGGGCGGGAACACTGAAGCTTTCTTT	CASSLHSFQGGNTEAFF
TRBV20-1	TRBJ2-7	-	TRBD2	TGCAGTGCTAACCTAGCGGGGGGATACGAGCAGTACTTC	CSANLAGGYEQYF
TRBV30	TRBJ2-3	-	TRBD1	TGTGCCTGGAGTGGCAGGGGGCAAGATACGCAGTATTTT	CAWSGRGQDTQYF
TRBV6-5	TRBJ1-5	-	-	TGTGCCAGCAGTTCCTGGGGGAGGGGGATTAGCAATCAGCCCCAGCATTTT	CASSSWGRGISNQPQHF